One T cell receptor beta chain is described in this entry. What it binds is unknown. CDR3 size: 15 residues. The V gene's germline CDR1 is MGHRA and CDR2 YSYEKL. With 4 bases removed from V and 3 bases from J, the gap between germline ends came to 15 bases. This sample is part of a study of Ad26.COV2.S vaccination and SARS-CoV-2 variants. Study context: Ad26.COV2.S, an intramuscular injection, was given once or twice 56 days apart. Overall study findings and caveats: The placebo group had lower spike-specific TCR breadth than the vaccine recipients did.

The treatment: 19 received Ad26.COV2.S at low or high dose, single or two shots; 5 received placebo; per-sample allocation not given. The samples date from day 63 after the first vaccine or placebo injection. Libraries were prepared by immunoSEQ multiplex PCR; TCRdb keeps only in-frame clonotypes and omits some of them. The table lists about 410,000 clones, 89% of them singletons. Source: peripheral blood, taken in a trial of Ad26.COV2.S vaccine versus placebo. The genes are TRBV4-1 and TRBJ1-1; perhaps TRBD1 as D (5 bases). The TCR comes from a person between 18 and 59 years old who received the Ad26.COV2.S COVID-19 vaccine or a placebo. CDR3 sequence: CASSPLGTTYTEAFF. The CDR3 DNA reads TGCGCCAGCAGCCCATTAGGGACTACCTACACTGAAGCTTTCTTT.